These T cell receptor beta chains were read from a single sample in a study of T-cell memory formation after mild COVID-19. TCRdb redid the calling of the 5' RACE reads with MiXCR, one entry per CDR3 protein. The table shows about 140,000 distinct CDR3 sequences, with around 21% occurring only once. Sequencing was done on a sample of PBMCs or a T cell subset sorted from them (not recorded which). These receptors were collected from an adult woman who had mild COVID-19 (a few samples of this study predate the infection). Cell type and time point are not known. Each CDR3 is given with its conserved first and last residue. Fields, in order: clone size, D gene, V gene, CDR3 length, J gene, CDR3 DNA, CDR3 protein. A D gene is named only where the DNA matches it firmly. Clone size is stated in some rows and not others, as once, few, many or a class when expanded.

abundance: few; d_gene: .; v_gene: TRBV12-3/TRBV12-4; len: 13; j_gene: TRBJ2-7; CDR3nt: TGTGCCAGCAGTTTTCGGGGTACCTACGAGCAGTACTTC; CDR3aa: CASSFRGTYEQYF
abundance: .; d_gene: TRBD1; v_gene: TRBV7-8; len: 16; j_gene: TRBJ1-1; CDR3nt: TGTGCCAGCAGCTTAGCGACAGGGGCCTCGAACACTGAAGCTTTCTTT; CDR3aa: CASSLATGASNTEAFF
abundance: few; d_gene: .; v_gene: TRBV20-1; len: 15; j_gene: TRBJ2-3; CDR3nt: TGCAGTGCTAGGCGAGGCCTAGTCGACCCAGATACGCAGTATTTT; CDR3aa: CSARRGLVDPDTQYF
abundance: few; d_gene: TRBD1; v_gene: TRBV6-5; len: 13; j_gene: TRBJ1-1; CDR3nt: TGTGCCAGCTCGCGACCGGGGACAGCTGACGCTTTCTTT; CDR3aa: CASSRPGTADAFF
abundance: .; d_gene: .; v_gene: TRBV24-1; len: 13; j_gene: TRBJ1-1; CDR3nt: TGTGCCACCAGTGAATCCCATGACACTGAAGCTTTCTTT; CDR3aa: CATSESHDTEAFF
abundance: .; d_gene: .; v_gene: TRBV18; len: 14; j_gene: TRBJ1-5; CDR3nt: TGTGCCAGCTCACCGGACAGAGCCAATCAGCCCCAGCATTTT; CDR3aa: CASSPDRANQPQHF
abundance: few; d_gene: .; v_gene: TRBV3-1; len: 15; j_gene: TRBJ1-2; CDR3nt: TGTGCCAGCAGCCAAGATGTGGCGGGCAACTATGGCTACACCTTC; CDR3aa: CASSQDVAGNYGYTF
abundance: many; d_gene: .; v_gene: TRBV11-2; len: 13; j_gene: TRBJ2-7; CDR3nt: TGTGCCAGCAGCTCGACTAGATACTACGAGCAGTACTTC; CDR3aa: CASSSTRYYEQYF
abundance: .; d_gene: .; v_gene: TRBV5-1; len: 12; j_gene: TRBJ2-1; CDR3nt: TGCGCCAGCGCCCAAGAAGGGTCTGAGCAGTTCTTC; CDR3aa: CASAQEGSEQFF
abundance: .; d_gene: .; v_gene: TRBV7-2; len: 14; j_gene: TRBJ2-1; CDR3nt: TGTGCCAGCAGCTTAGATGGGGCTCACAATGAGCAGTTCTTC; CDR3aa: CASSLDGAHNEQFF
abundance: .; d_gene: .; v_gene: TRBV7-9; len: 14; j_gene: TRBJ2-1; CDR3nt: TGTGCCAGCAGCTTAAAAGGGAGCTCCAATGAGCAGTTCTTC; CDR3aa: CASSLKGSSNEQFF
abundance: few; d_gene: .; v_gene: TRBV24-1; len: 10; j_gene: TRBJ2-7; CDR3nt: TGTGCCACCGTATTCACCGAGCAGTACTTC; CDR3aa: CATVFTEQYF
abundance: .; d_gene: .; v_gene: TRBV6-4; len: 13; j_gene: TRBJ2-3; CDR3nt: TGTGCCAGCAGTGAAGGATCAGGGGATACGCAGTATTTT; CDR3aa: CASSEGSGDTQYF
abundance: .; d_gene: .; v_gene: TRBV5-5; len: 14; j_gene: TRBJ2-5; CDR3nt: TGTGCCAGCAGCCCAAGACAGACCCAAGAGACCCAGTACTTC; CDR3aa: CASSPRQTQETQYF
abundance: .; d_gene: .; v_gene: TRBV19; len: 15; j_gene: TRBJ1-1; CDR3nt: TGTGCCAGTAGTGGCAGACTTTTGACGGACACTGAAGCTTTCTTT; CDR3aa: CASSGRLLTDTEAFF
abundance: .; d_gene: .; v_gene: TRBV18; len: 14; j_gene: TRBJ1-1; CDR3nt: TGTGCCAGCTCACCGTCCGGGGGGAACACTGAAGCTTTCTTT; CDR3aa: CASSPSGGNTEAFF
abundance: .; d_gene: .; v_gene: TRBV5-1; len: 13; j_gene: TRBJ2-5; CDR3nt: TGCGCCAGCAGCTGGGCTGGGGTAGAGACCCAGTACTTC; CDR3aa: CASSWAGVETQYF
abundance: .; d_gene: .; v_gene: TRBV20-1; len: 13; j_gene: TRBJ2-7; CDR3nt: TGCAGTGCGCAGCCCGCAGCTAACTACGAGCAGTACTTC; CDR3aa: CSAQPAANYEQYF
abundance: .; d_gene: TRBD2; v_gene: TRBV7-6; len: 15; j_gene: TRBJ2-5; CDR3nt: TGTGCCAGCAGCTTAGGGACTAGCGAGGGGGAGACCCAGTACTTC; CDR3aa: CASSLGTSEGETQYF
abundance: once; d_gene: .; v_gene: TRBV9; len: 14; j_gene: TRBJ2-1; CDR3nt: TGTGCCAGCAGCTCAATAGGAGGCGTCAATGAGCAGTTCTTC; CDR3aa: CASSSIGGVNEQFF
abundance: few; d_gene: .; v_gene: TRBV20-1; len: 14; j_gene: TRBJ1-6; CDR3nt: TGCAGTGCTAGAGGGGACACTTCGAAAAGACCCCTCCACTTT; CDR3aa: CSARGDTSKRPLHF
abundance: .; d_gene: TRBD2; v_gene: TRBV14; len: 18; j_gene: TRBJ2-1; CDR3nt: TGTGCCAGCAGCCACCTCGGGACTAGCGGGAGTTGGTACGATGAGCAGTTCTTC; CDR3aa: CASSHLGTSGSWYDEQFF
abundance: few; d_gene: TRBD2; v_gene: TRBV7-2; len: 15; j_gene: TRBJ2-1; CDR3nt: TGTGCCAGCAGCGAGGAGCTAGCGGGAGTTAATGAGCAGTTCTTC; CDR3aa: CASSEELAGVNEQFF
abundance: few; d_gene: .; v_gene: TRBV18; len: 13; j_gene: TRBJ2-1; CDR3nt: TGTGCCAGCTCACTACGAGGATACAATGAGCAGTTCTTC; CDR3aa: CASSLRGYNEQFF
abundance: few; d_gene: .; v_gene: TRBV6-1; len: 14; j_gene: TRBJ1-2; CDR3nt: TGTGCCAGCACTCCCAGCGGGGGGAACTATGGCTACACCTTC; CDR3aa: CASTPSGGNYGYTF
abundance: .; d_gene: .; v_gene: TRBV5-1; len: 14; j_gene: TRBJ2-5; CDR3nt: TGCGCCAGCAGCCAACAGGGGGGGATCGAGACCCAGTACTTC; CDR3aa: CASSQQGGIETQYF
abundance: .; d_gene: TRBD2; v_gene: TRBV27; len: 13; j_gene: TRBJ2-7; CDR3nt: TGTGCCAGCCGGGGACTAGCGGGAGGGCCAGTCACCTTC; CDR3aa: CASRGLAGGPVTF